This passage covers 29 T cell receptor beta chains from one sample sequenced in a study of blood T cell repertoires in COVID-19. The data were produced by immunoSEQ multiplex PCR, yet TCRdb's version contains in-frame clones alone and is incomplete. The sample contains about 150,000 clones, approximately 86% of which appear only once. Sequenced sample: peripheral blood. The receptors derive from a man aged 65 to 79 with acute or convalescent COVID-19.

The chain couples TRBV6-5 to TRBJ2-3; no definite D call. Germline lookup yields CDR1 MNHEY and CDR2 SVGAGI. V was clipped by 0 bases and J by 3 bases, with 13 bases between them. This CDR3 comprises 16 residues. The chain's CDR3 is CASSYSGPGTTDTQYF. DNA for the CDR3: TGTGCCAGCAGTTACTCGGGTCCAGGTACAACAGATACGCAGTATTTT.

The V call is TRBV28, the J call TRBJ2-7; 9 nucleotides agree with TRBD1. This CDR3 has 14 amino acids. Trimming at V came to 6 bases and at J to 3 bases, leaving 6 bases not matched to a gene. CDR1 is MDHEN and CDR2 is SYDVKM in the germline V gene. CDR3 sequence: CASRGQGSRYEQYF. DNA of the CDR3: TGTGCCAGCAGGGGACAGGGAAGTCGCTACGAGCAGTACTTC.

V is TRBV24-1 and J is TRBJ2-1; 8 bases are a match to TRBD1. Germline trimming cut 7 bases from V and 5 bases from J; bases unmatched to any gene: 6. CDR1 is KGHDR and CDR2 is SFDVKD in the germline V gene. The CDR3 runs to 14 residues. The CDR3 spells CATRRTGWDNEQFF. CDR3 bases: TGTGCCACCAGAAGGACAGGGTGGGACAATGAGCAGTTCTTC.

Written as DNA, the CDR3 is TGTGCCAGCATATCTATGGGGACAGGTGGTTCACCCCTCCACTTT. It codes for CASISMGTGGSPLHF. The chain combines TRBV2 with TRBJ1-6; 8 nucleotides agree with TRBD1. The CDR3 loop spans 15 amino acids. CDR1 and CDR2 (germline): SNHLY, FYNNEI. The V segment lost 7 bases and the J segment 9 bases; nucleotides outside the gene matches: 11.

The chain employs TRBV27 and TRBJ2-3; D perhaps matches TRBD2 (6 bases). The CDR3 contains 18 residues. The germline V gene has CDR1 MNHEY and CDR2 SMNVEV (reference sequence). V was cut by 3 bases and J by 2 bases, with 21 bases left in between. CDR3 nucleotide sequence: TGTGCCAGCAGTTTTAGAGGCCTGGGGCGGGACTTCACAGATACGCAGTATTTT. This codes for CASSFRGLGRDFTDTQYF.

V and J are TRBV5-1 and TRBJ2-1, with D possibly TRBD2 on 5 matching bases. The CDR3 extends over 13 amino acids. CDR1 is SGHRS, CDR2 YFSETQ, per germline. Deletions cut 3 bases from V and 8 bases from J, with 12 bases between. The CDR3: CASSYRTGDEQFF. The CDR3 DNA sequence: TGCGCCAGCAGCTATCGAACCGGGGATGAGCAGTTCTTC.

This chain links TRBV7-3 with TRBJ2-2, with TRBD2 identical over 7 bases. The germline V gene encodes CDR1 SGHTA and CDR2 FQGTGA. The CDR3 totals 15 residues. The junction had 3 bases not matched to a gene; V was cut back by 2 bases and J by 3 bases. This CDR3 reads CASSLEGGDTGELFF. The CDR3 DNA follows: TGTGCCAGCAGCTTAGAGGGAGGGGACACCGGGGAGCTGTTTTTT.

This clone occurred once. The CDR3 DNA reads TGTGCCAGTAGTATCCAGGGTCGGGCAGATACGCAGTATTTT. It translates to CASSIQGRADTQYF. V is TRBV19 and J is TRBJ2-3, with TRBD1 as a possible D gene (5 bases). The V end lost 3 bases, the J end lost 4 bases, and 11 bases lay between the germline ends. The CDR3 spans 14 residues. Germline lookup yields CDR1 LNHDA and CDR2 SQIVND (reference sequence).

Here the CDR3 DNA reads TGTGCCAGCAGCTTTGGACTAGCGGGAGAGAGGGAGACCCAGTACTTC. Its protein is CASSFGLAGERETQYF. The chain uses TRBV5-8 and TRBJ2-5; 13 positions match TRBD2. The CDR3 covers 16 residues. CDR1 is SGHTS and CDR2 is YDEGEE in the germline V gene. J was trimmed by 5 bases and V by 2 bases; bases with no gene match: 6.

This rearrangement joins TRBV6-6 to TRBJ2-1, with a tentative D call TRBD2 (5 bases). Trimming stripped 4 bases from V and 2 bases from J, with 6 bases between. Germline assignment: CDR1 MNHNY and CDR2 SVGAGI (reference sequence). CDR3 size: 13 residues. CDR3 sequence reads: CASSWTAYNEQFF. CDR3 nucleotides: TGTGCCAGCAGTTGGACTGCCTACAATGAGCAGTTCTTC.

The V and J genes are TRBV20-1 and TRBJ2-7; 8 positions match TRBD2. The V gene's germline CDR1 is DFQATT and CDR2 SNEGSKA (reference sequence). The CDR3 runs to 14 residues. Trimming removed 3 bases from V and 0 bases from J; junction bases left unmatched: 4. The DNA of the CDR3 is TGCAGTGCTAGTGGGACTAGTCTCTCCTACGAGCAGTACTTC. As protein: CSASGTSLSYEQYF.

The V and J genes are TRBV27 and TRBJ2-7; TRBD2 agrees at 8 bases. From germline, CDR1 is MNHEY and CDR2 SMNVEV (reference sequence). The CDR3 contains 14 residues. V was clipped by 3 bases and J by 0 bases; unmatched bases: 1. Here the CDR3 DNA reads TGTGCCAGCAGTTTTCGGGAGGGCTCCTACGAGCAGTACTTC. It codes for CASSFREGSYEQYF.

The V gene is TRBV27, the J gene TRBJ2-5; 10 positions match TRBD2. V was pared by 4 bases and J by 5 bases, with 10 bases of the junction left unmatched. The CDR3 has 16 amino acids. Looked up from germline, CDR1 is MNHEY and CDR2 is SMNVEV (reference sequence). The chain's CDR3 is CASSSQLSGRAETQYF. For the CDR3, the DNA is TGTGCCAGCAGTTCTCAACTCAGCGGGAGGGCTGAGACCCAGTACTTC.

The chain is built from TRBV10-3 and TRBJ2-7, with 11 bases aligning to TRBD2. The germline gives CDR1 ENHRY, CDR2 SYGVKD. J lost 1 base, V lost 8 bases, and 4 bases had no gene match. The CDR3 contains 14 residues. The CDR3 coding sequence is TGTGCCATCGCCGGGACTAGCGGTTCCTACGAGCAGTACTTC. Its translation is CAIAGTSGSYEQYF.

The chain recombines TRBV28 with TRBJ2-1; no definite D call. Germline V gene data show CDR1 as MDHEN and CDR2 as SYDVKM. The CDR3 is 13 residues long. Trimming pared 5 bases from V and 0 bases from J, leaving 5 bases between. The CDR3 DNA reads TGTGCCAGCAGTACGAGCTCCTACAATGAGCAGTTCTTC. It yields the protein CASSTSSYNEQFF. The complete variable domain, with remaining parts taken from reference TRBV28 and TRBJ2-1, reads DVKVTQSSRYLVKRTGEKVFLECVQDMDHENMFWYRQDPGLGLRLIYFSYDVKMKEKGDIPEGYSVSREKKERFSLILESASTNQTSMYLCASSTSSYNEQFFGPGTRLTVL.

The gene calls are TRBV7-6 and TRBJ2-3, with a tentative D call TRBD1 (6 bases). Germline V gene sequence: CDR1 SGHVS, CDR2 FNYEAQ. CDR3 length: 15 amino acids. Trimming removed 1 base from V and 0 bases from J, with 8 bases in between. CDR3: CASSLDQGSTDTQYF. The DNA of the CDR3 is TGTGCCAGCAGCTTAGATCAGGGGAGCACAGATACGCAGTATTTT.

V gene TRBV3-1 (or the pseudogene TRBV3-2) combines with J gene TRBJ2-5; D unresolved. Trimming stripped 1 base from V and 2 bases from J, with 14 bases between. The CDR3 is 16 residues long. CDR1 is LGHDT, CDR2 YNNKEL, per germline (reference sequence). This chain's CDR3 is CASSQGQRPAQETQYF. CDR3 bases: TGTGCCAGCAGCCAAGGTCAGCGCCCAGCGCAAGAGACCCAGTACTTC.

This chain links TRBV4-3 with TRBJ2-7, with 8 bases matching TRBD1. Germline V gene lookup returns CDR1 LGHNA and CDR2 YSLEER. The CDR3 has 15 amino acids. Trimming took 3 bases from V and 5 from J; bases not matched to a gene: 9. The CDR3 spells CASSHGGGQVHEQYF. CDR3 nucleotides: TGCGCCAGCAGCCACGGAGGGGGACAGGTCCACGAGCAGTACTTC.

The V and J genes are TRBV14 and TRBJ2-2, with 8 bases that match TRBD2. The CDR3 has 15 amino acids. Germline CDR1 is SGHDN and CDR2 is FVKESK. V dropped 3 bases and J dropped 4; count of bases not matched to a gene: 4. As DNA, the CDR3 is TGTGCCAGCAGCCATTCGGGAGGGACCACCGGGGAGCTGTTTTTT. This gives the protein CASSHSGGTTGELFF.

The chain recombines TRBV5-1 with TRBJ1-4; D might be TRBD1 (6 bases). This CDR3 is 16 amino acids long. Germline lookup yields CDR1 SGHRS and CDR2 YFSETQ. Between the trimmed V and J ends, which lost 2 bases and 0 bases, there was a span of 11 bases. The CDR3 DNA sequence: TGCGCCAGCAGCTTTGGACAGTCAGCAACTAATGAAAAACTGTTTTTT. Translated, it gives CASSFGQSATNEKLFF.

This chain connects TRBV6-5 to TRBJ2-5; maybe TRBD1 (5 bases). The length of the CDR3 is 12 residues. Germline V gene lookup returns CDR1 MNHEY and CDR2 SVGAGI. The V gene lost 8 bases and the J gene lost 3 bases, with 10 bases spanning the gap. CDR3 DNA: TGTGCCAGCCAGGACACAAAAGAGACCCAGTACTTC. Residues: CASQDTKETQYF.

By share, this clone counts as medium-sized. In nucleotides, the CDR3 is TGTGCCAGCAGCGACAGCTACGAGCAGTACTTC. This sequence encodes CASSDSYEQYF. The V gene is TRBV6-5, the J gene TRBJ2-7; possible D gene TRBD1, 5 bases. V was shortened by 6 bases and J by 3 bases, with 6 bases between the two germline ends. Germline V gene data show CDR1 as MNHEY and CDR2 as SVGAGI. The CDR3 is made up of 11 amino acids.

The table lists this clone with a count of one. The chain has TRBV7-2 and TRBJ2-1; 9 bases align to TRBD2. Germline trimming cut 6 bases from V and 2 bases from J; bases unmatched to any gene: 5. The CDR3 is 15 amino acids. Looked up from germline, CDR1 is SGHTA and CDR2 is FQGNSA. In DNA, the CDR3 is TGTGCCAGCAGAGTCGCTAGCGGGGCCTACAATGAGCAGTTCTTC. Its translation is CASRVASGAYNEQFF.

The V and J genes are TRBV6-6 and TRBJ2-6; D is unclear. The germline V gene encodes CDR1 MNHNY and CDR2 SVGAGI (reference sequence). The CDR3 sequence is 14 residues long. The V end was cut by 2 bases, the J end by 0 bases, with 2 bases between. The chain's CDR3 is CASSYLSGANVLTF. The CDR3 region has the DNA TGTGCCAGCAGTTACCTCTCTGGGGCCAACGTCCTGACTTTC.

The chain's CDR3 is CASSPMGPGQGSNEQFF. CDR3 DNA sequence: TGTGCCAGCTCACCAATGGGGCCGGGACAGGGGTCCAATGAGCAGTTCTTC. V gene TRBV18 combines with J gene TRBJ2-1; 10 nucleotides line up with TRBD1. V lost 2 bases to trimming and J lost 6 bases; unmatched junction nucleotides: 10. Germline V CDR1 and CDR2: KGHSH, LQKENI. The CDR3 runs to 17 residues.

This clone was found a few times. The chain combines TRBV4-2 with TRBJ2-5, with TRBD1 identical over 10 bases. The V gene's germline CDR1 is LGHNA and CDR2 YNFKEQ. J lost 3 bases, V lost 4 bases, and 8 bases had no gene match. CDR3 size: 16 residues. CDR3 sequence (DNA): TGTGCCAGCAGCCGCCTCGACAGGGGGCGGGAAGAGACCCAGTACTTC. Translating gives CASSRLDRGREETQYF.

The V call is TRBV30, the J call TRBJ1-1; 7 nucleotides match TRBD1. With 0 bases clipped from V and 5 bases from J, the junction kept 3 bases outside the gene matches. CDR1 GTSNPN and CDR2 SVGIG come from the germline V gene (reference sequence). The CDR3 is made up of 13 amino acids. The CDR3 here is CAWSVRRGTEAFF. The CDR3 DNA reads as TGTGCCTGGAGTGTACGCAGGGGGACTGAAGCTTTCTTT.

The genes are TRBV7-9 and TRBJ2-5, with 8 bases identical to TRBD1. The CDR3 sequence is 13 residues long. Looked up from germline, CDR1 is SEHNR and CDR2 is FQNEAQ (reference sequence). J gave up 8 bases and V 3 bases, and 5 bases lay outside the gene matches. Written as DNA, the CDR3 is TGTGCCAGCAGCTTCACAGGGGGTGAAACCCAGTACTTC. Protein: CASSFTGGETQYF.

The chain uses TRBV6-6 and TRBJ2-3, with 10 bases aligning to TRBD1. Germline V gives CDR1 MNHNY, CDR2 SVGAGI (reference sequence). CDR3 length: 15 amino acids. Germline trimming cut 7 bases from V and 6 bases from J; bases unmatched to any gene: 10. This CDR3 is CASNPRDRGADTQYF. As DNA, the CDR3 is TGTGCCAGCAACCCCCGGGACAGGGGAGCTGATACGCAGTATTTT.